This T cell receptor beta chain was profiled in a study of T cell responses to AZD1222 COVID-19 vaccine. Study background: Second-dose timings of about 4 or about 12 weeks were pooled. Study observations and caveats: The study sampled repertoires only after the peak T cell response. White British donors predominated, females outnumbered males, and clonal diversity was possibly underestimated. Spike-specific TCR breadth and depth were elevated following two AZD1222 doses.

The data were produced by immunoSEQ multiplex PCR, yet TCRdb's version contains in-frame clones alone and is incomplete. The table includes just under 55,000 clones, 70% to 90% detected once. On this clone: Its antigen remains unidentified.

The CDR3 runs 15 residues. V lost 1 base to trimming and J lost 3 bases; unmatched junction nucleotides: 4. Germline CDR1 is MNHNS and CDR2 is SASEGT. Specimen: peripheral blood, collected on day 0 of AZD1222 vaccination. The J gene is TRBJ2-7, the V gene TRBV6-1; 9 bases match TRBD1. This sequence originates from an adult in good health. CDR3 DNA sequence: TGTGCCAGCAGTGAAGGACCGGGACAGGGCTACGAGCAGTACTTC. It encodes CASSEGPGQGYEQYF.